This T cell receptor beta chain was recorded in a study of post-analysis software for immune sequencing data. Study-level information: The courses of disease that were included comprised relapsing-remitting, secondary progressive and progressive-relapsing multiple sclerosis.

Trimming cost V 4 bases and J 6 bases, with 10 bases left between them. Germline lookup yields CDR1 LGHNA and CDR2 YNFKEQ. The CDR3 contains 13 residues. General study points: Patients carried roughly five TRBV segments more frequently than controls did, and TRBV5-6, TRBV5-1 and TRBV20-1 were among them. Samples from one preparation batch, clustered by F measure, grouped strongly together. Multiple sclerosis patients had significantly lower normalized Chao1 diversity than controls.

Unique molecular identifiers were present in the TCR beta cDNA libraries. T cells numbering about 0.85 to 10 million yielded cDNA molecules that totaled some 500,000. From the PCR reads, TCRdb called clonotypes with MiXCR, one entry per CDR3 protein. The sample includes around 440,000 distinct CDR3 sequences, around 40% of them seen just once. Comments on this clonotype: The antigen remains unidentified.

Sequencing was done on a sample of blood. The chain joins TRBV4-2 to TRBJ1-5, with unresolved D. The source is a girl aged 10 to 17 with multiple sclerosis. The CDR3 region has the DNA TGTGCCAGCAGCCCCTCGGACGGTCAGCCCCAGCATTTT. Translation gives CASSPSDGQPQHF.